Below are 18 T cell receptor beta chains sequenced from a single sample in a study of blood T cell repertoires in COVID-19. Clones were read by immunoSEQ multiplex PCR, and TCRdb kept only the in-frame ones, dropping some. The repertoire holds more than 200,000 clones, with around 90% as singletons. The sample was PBMCs or T cells enriched from blood (not recorded which). These receptors were taken from a man aged 25 to 45 in a cohort exposed to, infected with or recovered from COVID-19 (not recorded which).

This chain connects TRBV29-1 to TRBJ1-5; TRBD1 aligns across 8 bases. Looked up from germline, CDR1 is SQVTM and CDR2 is ANQGSEA. V trimming: 4 bases; J trimming: 5 bases; junction bases outside the gene matches: 4. The CDR3 length is 13 residues. The CDR3 is CSVAGGEDQPQHF. The CDR3 nucleotides read TGCAGCGTTGCAGGGGGCGAGGATCAGCCCCAGCATTTT. Using reference TRBV29-1 and TRBJ1-5 for the parts outside the CDR3, the full variable domain is SAVISQKPSRDICQRGTSLTIQCQVDSQVTMMFWYRQQPGQSLTLIATANQGSEATYESGFVIDKFPISRPNLTFSTLTVSNMSPEDSSIYLCSVAGGEDQPQHFGDGTRLSIL.

The chain recombines TRBV9 with TRBJ1-1; 8 nucleotides match TRBD1. The germline gives CDR1 SGDLS, CDR2 YYNGEE. V shed 0 bases, J shed 6 bases, and the junction held 7 bases outside the gene matches. This CDR3 contains 15 residues. The CDR3 DNA reads TGTGCCAGCAGCGTAGACGACAGGGGAATCGCTGAAGCTTTCTTT. Amino acid sequence: CASSVDDRGIAEAFF.

The rearrangement uses TRBV28 and TRBJ2-5, with a weak D call TRBD2 (6 bases). Per the germline V gene, CDR1 is MDHEN and CDR2 is SYDVKM. V was clipped by 6 bases and J by 5 bases, with 25 bases between them. The CDR3 spans 17 residues. CDR3 amino acids: CASSSRGSPRAGETQYF. CDR3 DNA: TGTGCCAGCAGCTCACGGGGGTCCCCCCGCGCGGGGGAGACCCAGTACTTC. The complete variable domain, with remaining parts taken from reference TRBV28 and TRBJ2-5, reads DVKVTQSSRYLVKRTGEKVFLECVQDMDHENMFWYRQDPGLGLRLIYFSYDVKMKEKGDIPEGYSVSREKKERFSLILESASTNQTSMYLCASSSRGSPRAGETQYFGPGTRLLVL.

The CDR3 DNA reads TGTGCCACTCGACTTTTCTCTAATTCACCCCTCCACTTT. Residues: CATRLFSNSPLHF. The gene calls are TRBV21-1 and TRBJ1-6. TRBV21-1 is a documented pseudogene. The CDR3 contains 13 residues.

The gene calls are TRBV7-6 and TRBJ2-3; TRBD2 might be the D (6 bases). The germline V gene encodes CDR1 SGHVS and CDR2 FNYEAQ. V lost 0 bases to trimming and J lost 3 bases, with 10 bases between them. This CDR3 has 15 amino acids. The CDR3 sequence is CASSLAGLPTDTQYF. The CDR3 DNA is TGTGCCAGCAGCTTAGCCGGACTACCTACAGATACGCAGTATTTT.

The chain uses TRBV5-1 and TRBJ2-5; TRBD1 aligns across 11 bases. Germline lookup yields CDR1 SGHRS and CDR2 YFSETQ. V lost 0 bases, J lost 5 bases, and 6 bases stayed unmatched. There are 16 residues in the CDR3. CDR3 loop: CASSLARTGGSETQYF. As DNA, the CDR3 is TGCGCCAGCAGCTTGGCGAGGACAGGGGGCTCGGAGACCCAGTACTTC.

This clone showed up just once. This sequence joins TRBV10-3 and TRBJ1-1; D not certain. V shed 0 bases and J shed 0 bases, with 11 bases lying between them. The germline V gene encodes CDR1 ENHRY and CDR2 SYGVKD. The CDR3 is 16 amino acids. The CDR3 sequence: CAISESRTSMNTEAFF. In nucleotides, the CDR3 is TGTGCCATCAGTGAGTCTAGAACTTCCATGAACACTGAAGCTTTCTTT.

The genes are TRBV28 and TRBJ2-1; D may be TRBD2 (5 bases). Germline CDR1 is MDHEN and CDR2 is SYDVKM. V was pared by 7 bases and J by 1 base, with 14 bases between. There are 15 residues in the CDR3. In nucleotides, the CDR3 is TGTGCCAGCACTAGGACTGCGGCTTCCTACAATGAGCAGTTCTTC. Amino acid sequence: CASTRTAASYNEQFF.

This clone came up a few times. The J gene is TRBJ2-6, the V gene TRBV5-6; 8 bases fit TRBD1. The germline gives CDR1 SGHDT, CDR2 YYEEEE. V shed 2 bases and J 2 bases; nucleotides not matched to a gene: 3. The CDR3 loop spans 16 amino acids. CDR3 sequence reads: CASSFDRGAGANVLTF. The CDR3 bases are TGTGCCAGCAGCTTTGACAGGGGAGCTGGGGCCAACGTCCTGACTTTC.

The chain couples TRBV5-1 to TRBJ1-6; the D is unclear. The CDR3 is 14 residues long. V lost 5 bases and J lost 2, with 8 bases in between. The germline CDR1 and CDR2 sequences are SGHRS and YFSETQ. The CDR3 nucleotides read TGCGCCAGCAGTCCCGGGACCTATAATTCACCCCTCCACTTT. Its protein is CASSPGTYNSPLHF.

The chain recombines TRBV12-3 or TRBV12-4 with TRBJ1-5; no firm D call. Trimming removed 3 bases from V and 2 bases from J, with 5 bases in between. CDR3 size: 13 residues. The CDR3 spells CASSFRGNQPQHF. The CDR3 region has the DNA TGTGCCAGCAGTTTTCGCGGCAATCAGCCCCAGCATTTT.

The chain carries TRBV9 and TRBJ2-1; TRBD2 aligns across 7 bases. V was pared by 3 bases and J by 0 bases, with 9 bases of the junction left unmatched. CDR1 is SGDLS, CDR2 YYNGEE, per germline. The CDR3 totals 17 residues. The CDR3 spells CASSARLARGSYNEQFF. The CDR3 DNA reads as TGTGCCAGCAGCGCCAGACTAGCTCGGGGCTCCTACAATGAGCAGTTCTTC.

This clone is a singleton in its sample. The chain joins TRBV9 to TRBJ2-5, with 7 bases identical to TRBD2. V was pared by 4 bases and J by 1 base, with 7 bases of the junction left unmatched. The germline V gene has CDR1 SGDLS and CDR2 YYNGEE. The CDR3 loop spans 15 amino acids. The CDR3 sequence is CASSPGGGRQETQYF. The CDR3 bases are TGTGCCAGCAGCCCGGGGGGAGGGCGCCAAGAGACCCAGTACTTC.

V usage is TRBV28 and J usage is TRBJ2-7; 8 bases line up with TRBD1. Germline CDR1 is MDHEN and CDR2 is SYDVKM. The CDR3 consists of 14 residues. V lost 5 bases to trimming and J lost 5 bases; unmatched junction nucleotides: 8. The CDR3 nucleotides are TGTGCCAGCAGTAAACGCGCAGGGGGCCACGAGCAGTACTTC. Residues: CASSKRAGGHEQYF.

The rearrangement links TRBV11-2 to TRBJ1-4, with 8 bases that match TRBD1. V shed 4 bases, J shed 3 bases, and the junction held 1 base outside the gene matches. The germline gives CDR1 SGHAT, CDR2 FQNNGV. The CDR3 loop spans 14 amino acids. The CDR3 DNA reads TGTGCCAGCAGCTCGGGACAGGCTAATGAAAAACTGTTTTTT. This encodes CASSSGQANEKLFF.

The table lists this clone with a few counts. The chain couples TRBV6-2 or TRBV6-3 to TRBJ2-7; 9 nucleotides agree with TRBD1. The CDR3 has 16 amino acids. Per the germline V gene, CDR1 is MNHEY and CDR2 is SVGEGT. J gave up 1 base and V 5 bases, and 9 bases lay outside the gene matches. Written as DNA, the CDR3 is TGTGCCAGCAGTCATATTTGGACAGGGGAGTCCTACGAGCAGTACTTC. Protein sequence: CASSHIWTGESYEQYF.

This clone was counted once. This chain links TRBV21-1 with TRBJ1-2. TRBV21-1 is a pseudogene segment. The CDR3 contains 18 residues. CDR3 DNA: TGTGCCAGCAGCAAAATTAGCGGAAATAGTGAGGGTAACTATGGCTACACCTTC. Translation: CASSKISGNSEGNYGYTF.

The genes are TRBV15 and TRBJ2-5; 11 bases are a match to TRBD2. The V and J ends lost 4 bases and 5 bases, in that order; junction bases with no gene match: 9. Looked up from germline, CDR1 is LNHNV and CDR2 is YYDKDF (reference sequence). This CDR3 spans 16 amino acids. CDR3 nucleotides: TGTGCCACCAGCACCTACTTAGCGGGAGGGGGGGAGACCCAGTACTTC. This gives the protein CATSTYLAGGGETQYF.